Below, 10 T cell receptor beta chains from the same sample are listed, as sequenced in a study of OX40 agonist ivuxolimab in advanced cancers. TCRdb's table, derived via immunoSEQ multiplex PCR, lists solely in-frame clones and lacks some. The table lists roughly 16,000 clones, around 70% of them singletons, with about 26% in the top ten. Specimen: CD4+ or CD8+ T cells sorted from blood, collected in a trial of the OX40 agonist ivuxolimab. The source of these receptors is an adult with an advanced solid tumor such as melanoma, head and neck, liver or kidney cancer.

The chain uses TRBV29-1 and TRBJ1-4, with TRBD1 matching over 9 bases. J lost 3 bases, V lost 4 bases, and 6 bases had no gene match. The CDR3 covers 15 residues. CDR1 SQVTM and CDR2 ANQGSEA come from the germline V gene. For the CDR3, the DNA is TGCAGCGTTGGGAGACAGGGGGGTGCTAATGAAAAACTGTTTTTT. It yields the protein CSVGRQGGANEKLFF.

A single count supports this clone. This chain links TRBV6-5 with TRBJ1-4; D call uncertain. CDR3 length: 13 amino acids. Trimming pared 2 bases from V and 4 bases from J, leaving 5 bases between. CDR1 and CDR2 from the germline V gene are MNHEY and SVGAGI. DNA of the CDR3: TGTGCCAGCAGTTACGAGCTTAATGAAAAACTGTTTTTT. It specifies CASSYELNEKLFF.

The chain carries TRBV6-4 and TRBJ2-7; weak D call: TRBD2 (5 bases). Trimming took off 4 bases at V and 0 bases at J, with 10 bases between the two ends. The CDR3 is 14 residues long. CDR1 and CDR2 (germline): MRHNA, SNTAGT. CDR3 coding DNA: TGTGCCAGCAGTGCCCGGGGAAGCTCCTACGAGCAGTACTTC. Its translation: CASSARGSSYEQYF.

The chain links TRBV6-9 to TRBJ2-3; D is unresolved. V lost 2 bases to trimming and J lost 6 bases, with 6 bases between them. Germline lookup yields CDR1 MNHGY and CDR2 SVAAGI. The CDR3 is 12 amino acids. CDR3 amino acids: CASSYLGDTQYF. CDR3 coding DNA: TGTGCCAGCAGTTATCTCGGGGATACGCAGTATTTT.

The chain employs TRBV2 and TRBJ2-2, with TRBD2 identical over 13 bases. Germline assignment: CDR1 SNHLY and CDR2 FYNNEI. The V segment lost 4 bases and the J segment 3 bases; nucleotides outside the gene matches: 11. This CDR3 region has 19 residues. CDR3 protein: CASSGPRTSGRGYTGELFF. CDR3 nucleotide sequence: TGTGCCAGCAGTGGACCCCGGACTAGCGGGAGAGGTTACACCGGGGAGCTGTTTTTT.

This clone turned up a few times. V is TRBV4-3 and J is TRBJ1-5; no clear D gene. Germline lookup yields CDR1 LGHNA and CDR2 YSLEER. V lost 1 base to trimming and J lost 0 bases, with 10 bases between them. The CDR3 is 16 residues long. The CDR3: CASSQGWRASNQPQHF. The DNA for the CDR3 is TGCGCCAGCAGCCAAGGTTGGCGGGCTAGCAATCAGCCCCAGCATTTT.

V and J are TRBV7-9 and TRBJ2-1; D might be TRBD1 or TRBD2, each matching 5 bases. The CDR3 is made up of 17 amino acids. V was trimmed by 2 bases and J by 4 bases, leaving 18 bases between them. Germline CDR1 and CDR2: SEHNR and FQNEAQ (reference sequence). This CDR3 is CASSLPPGRTPYNEQFF. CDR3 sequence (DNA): TGTGCCAGCAGCTTACCACCGGGACGCACCCCTTACAATGAGCAGTTCTTC.

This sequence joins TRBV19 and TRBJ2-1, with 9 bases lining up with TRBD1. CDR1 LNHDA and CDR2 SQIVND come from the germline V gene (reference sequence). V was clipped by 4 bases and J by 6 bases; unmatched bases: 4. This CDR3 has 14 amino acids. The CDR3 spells CASSTRTGVNEQFF. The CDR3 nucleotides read TGTGCCAGTAGTACCCGGACAGGGGTCAATGAGCAGTTCTTC.

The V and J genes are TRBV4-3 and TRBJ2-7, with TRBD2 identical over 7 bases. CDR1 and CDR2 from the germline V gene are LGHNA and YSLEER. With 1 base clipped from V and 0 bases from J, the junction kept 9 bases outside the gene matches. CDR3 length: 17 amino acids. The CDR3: CASSQALAGALSYEQYF. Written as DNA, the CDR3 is TGCGCCAGCAGCCAAGCTTTGGCGGGAGCACTCTCCTACGAGCAGTACTTC.

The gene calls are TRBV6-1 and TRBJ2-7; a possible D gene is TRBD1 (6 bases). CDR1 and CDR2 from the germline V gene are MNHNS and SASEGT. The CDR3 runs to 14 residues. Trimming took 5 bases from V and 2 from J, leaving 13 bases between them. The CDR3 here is CASSLRTEAYEQYF. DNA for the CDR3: TGTGCCAGCAGTCTCCGGACAGAAGCCTACGAGCAGTACTTC.